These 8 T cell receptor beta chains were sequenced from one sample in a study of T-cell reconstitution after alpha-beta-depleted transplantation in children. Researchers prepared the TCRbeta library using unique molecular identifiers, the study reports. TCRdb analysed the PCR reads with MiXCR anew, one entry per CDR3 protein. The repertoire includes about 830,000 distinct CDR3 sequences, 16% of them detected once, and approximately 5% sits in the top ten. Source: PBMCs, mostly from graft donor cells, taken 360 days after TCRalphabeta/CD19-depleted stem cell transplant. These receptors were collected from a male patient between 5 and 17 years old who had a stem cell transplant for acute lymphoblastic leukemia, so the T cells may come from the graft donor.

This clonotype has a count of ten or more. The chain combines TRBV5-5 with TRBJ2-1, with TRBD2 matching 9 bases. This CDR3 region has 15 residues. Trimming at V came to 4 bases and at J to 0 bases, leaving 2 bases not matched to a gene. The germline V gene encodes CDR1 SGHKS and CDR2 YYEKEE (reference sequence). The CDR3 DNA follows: TGTGCCAGCAGCGCGGGGGGGGGCTCCTACAATGAGCAGTTCTTC. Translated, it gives CASSAGGGSYNEQFF.

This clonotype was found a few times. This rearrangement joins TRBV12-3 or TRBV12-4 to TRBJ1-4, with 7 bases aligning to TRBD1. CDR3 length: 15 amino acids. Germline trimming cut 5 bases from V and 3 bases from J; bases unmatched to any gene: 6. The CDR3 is CASSPDRAPNEKLFF. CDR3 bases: TGTGCCAGCAGTCCCGACAGGGCTCCTAATGAAAAACTGTTTTTT.

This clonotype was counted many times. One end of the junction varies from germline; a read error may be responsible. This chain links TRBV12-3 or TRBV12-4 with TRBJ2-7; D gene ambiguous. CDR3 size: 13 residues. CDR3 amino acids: CASSSSDSHEQYF. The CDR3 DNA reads TGTGCCAGCAGTTCCTCAGACTCCCACGAGCAGTACTTC.

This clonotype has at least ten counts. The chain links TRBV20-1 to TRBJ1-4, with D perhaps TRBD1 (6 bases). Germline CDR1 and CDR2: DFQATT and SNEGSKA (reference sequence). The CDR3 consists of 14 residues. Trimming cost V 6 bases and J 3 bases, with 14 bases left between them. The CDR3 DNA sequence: TGCAGTGCACCCGGACAGCCAGCTAATGAAAAACTGTTTTTT. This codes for CSAPGQPANEKLFF.

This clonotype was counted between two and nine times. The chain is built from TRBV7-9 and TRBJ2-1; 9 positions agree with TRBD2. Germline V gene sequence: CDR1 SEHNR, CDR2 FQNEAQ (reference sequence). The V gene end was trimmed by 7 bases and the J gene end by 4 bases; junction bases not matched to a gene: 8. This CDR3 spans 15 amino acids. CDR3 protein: CASNPAGGRYNEQFF. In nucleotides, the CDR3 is TGTGCCAGCAACCCAGCGGGGGGAAGGTACAATGAGCAGTTCTTC.

Written as DNA, the CDR3 is TGTGCCAGCAGCTTATGGCAGAAAGAGACCCAGTACTTC. This encodes CASSLWQKETQYF. J is TRBJ2-5 and V is TRBV7-9; no clear D gene. The V gene lost 2 bases and the J gene lost 3 bases, with 7 bases spanning the gap. Germline V CDR1 and CDR2: SEHNR, FQNEAQ (reference sequence). The CDR3 spans 13 residues.

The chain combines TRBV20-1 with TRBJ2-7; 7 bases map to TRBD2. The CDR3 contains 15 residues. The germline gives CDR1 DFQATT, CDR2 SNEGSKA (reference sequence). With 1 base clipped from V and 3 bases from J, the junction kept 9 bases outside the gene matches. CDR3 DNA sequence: TGCAGTGCTAGAGCCCATCCTAGCGGCTACTACGAGCAGTACTTC. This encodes CSARAHPSGYYEQYF.

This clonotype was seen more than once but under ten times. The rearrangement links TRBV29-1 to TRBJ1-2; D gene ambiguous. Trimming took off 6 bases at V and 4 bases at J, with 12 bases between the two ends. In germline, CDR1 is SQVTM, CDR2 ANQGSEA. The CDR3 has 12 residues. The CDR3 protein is CSVGPASYGYTF. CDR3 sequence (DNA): TGCAGCGTCGGGCCCGCTTCCTATGGCTACACCTTC.